Listed below are T cell receptor beta chains from one sample, sequenced in a study of T cells after yellow fever vaccination. TCRdb re-derived calls from the 5' RACE reads in MiXCR, one entry per CDR3 protein. The profile covers more than 350,000 distinct CDR3 sequences, with 11% appearing a single time and 18% taken by the ten largest. The source was PBMCs, collected on the day of the first yellow fever vaccination. These receptors all come from a man in his late teens or twenties who received the YFV17D yellow fever vaccine. Each CDR3 is given with its conserved first and last residue.

TRBJ2-3	TRBV20-1	CSARDIQGLSTDTQYF
TRBJ2-1	TRBV7-2	CASSYSQRASYNEQFF
TRBJ2-5	TRBV7-9	CASSQPGSNQETQYF
TRBJ2-1	TRBV11-2	CASSLIAGGNNEQFF
TRBJ2-5	TRBV4-2	CASSKRDRDETQYF
TRBJ1-2	TRBV20-1	CNAQGPYGYTF
TRBJ2-1	TRBV10-2	CASGPTGYNEQFF
TRBJ1-6	TRBV12-3/TRBV12-4	CASSMDYRSYNSPLHF
TRBJ2-5	TRBV20-1	CSAKGTGGAVGTQYF
TRBJ2-7	TRBV12-3/TRBV12-4	CASSFWTPYEQYF
TRBJ1-6	TRBV12-3/TRBV12-4	CASSLRFDRSYNSPLHF
TRBJ2-5	TRBV11-2	CASSLVVSGTETQYF
TRBJ2-1	TRBV4-3	CASSPRIRDNEQFF
TRBJ2-3	TRBV7-3	CASSALAGGADTQYF
TRBJ2-5	TRBV3-1	CASSQAQETQYF
TRBJ2-3	TRBV4-2	CASSGPGLAMDTQYF
TRBJ1-1	TRBV7-9	CASSLWGRTTEAFF
TRBJ2-2	TRBV7-6	CASSPQSGANGELFF
TRBJ2-2	TRBV5-1	CASSLPRSGRVTGELFF
TRBJ1-1	TRBV7-2	CASSLAGRSGTEAFF
TRBJ1-5	TRBV24-1	CATSPRHWDSNQPQHF
TRBJ2-3	TRBV12-3/TRBV12-4	CASSLLTTSTDTQYF
TRBJ2-3	TRBV6-6	CASSGVSADTQYF
TRBJ2-7	TRBV5-1	CASSFEGPSYEQYF
TRBJ2-1	TRBV6-2/TRBV6-3	CASKRLGGEQFF
TRBJ2-5	TRBV7-7	CASSFTGSERGTQYF
TRBJ2-3	TRBV20-1	CSAGGRLGTDTQYF
TRBJ2-5	TRBV12-3/TRBV12-4	CASSSGKTQYF